This T cell receptor (beta chain) was captured by sequencing in a study of immune evolution from preneoplasia to lung adenocarcinoma. Turning to the study itself: HLA loss of heterozygosity: roughly 6.4% AIS, about 15% MIA, roughly 30% ADC, none AAH.

The repertoire was sequenced with immunoSEQ multiplex PCR; TCRdb's copy has only in-frame clones and lacks some. The sample records about 4,100 clones, about 77% being singletons. Nucleic acids came from premalignant or tumor cells enriched by macro-dissection. V gave up 4 bases and J gave up 3 bases; unmatched junction bases: 3. Germline V gene sequence: CDR1 SGHRS, CDR2 YFSETQ. This CDR3 is built from 13 residues. The V and J genes are TRBV5-1 and TRBJ2-7; 8 bases fit TRBD1. The sequence was collected from a person aged 65 to 85 with invasive lung adenocarcinoma. Some clones in this sample may be carry-over from other donors' samples. The sequenced sample consisted of FFPE invasive lung adenocarcinoma tissue. CDR3 region: CASSQGTGYEQYF. Written as DNA, the CDR3 is TGCGCCAGCAGCCAAGGGACAGGCTACGAGCAGTACTTC.